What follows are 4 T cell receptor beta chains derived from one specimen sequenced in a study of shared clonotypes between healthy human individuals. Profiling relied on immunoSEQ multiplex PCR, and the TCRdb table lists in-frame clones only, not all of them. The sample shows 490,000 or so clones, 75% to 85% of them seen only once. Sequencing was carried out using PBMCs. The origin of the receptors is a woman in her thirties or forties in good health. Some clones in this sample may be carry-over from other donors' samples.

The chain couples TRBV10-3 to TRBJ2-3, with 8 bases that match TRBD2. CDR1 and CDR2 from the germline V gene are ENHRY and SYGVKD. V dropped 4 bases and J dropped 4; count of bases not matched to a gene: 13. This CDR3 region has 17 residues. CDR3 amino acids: CAISAPPLSGSADTQYF. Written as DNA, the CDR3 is TGTGCCATCAGTGCCCCACCCCTCAGCGGGAGCGCAGATACGCAGTATTTT.

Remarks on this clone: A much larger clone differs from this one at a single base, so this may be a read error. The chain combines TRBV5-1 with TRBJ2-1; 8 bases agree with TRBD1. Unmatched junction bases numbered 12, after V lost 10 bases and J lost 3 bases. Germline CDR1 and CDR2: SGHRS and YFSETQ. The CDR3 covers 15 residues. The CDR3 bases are TGCGCCGGCTTACCCGGGACAGGAGACTACAATGAGCAGTTCTTC. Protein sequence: CAGLPGTGDYNEQFF. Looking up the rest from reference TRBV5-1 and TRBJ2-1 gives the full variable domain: KAGVTQTPRYLIKTRGQQVTLSCSPISGHRSVSWYQQTPGQGLQFLFEYFSETQRNKGNFPGRFSGRQFSNSRSEMNVSTLELGDSALYLCAGLPGTGDYNEQFFGPGTRLTVL.

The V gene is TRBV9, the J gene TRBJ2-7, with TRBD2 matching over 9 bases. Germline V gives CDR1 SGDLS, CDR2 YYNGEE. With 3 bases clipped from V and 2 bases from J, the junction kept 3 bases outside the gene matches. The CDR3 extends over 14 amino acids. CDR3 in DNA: TGTGCCAGCAGCGGTAGCGGGAGCCCCTACGAGCAGTACTTC. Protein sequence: CASSGSGSPYEQYF. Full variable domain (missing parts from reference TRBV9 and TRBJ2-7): DSGVTQTPKHLITATGQRVTLRCSPRSGDLSVYWYQQSLDQGLQFLIQYYNGEERAKGNILERFSAQQFPDLHSELNLSSLELGDSALYFCASSGSGSPYEQYFGPGTRLTVT.

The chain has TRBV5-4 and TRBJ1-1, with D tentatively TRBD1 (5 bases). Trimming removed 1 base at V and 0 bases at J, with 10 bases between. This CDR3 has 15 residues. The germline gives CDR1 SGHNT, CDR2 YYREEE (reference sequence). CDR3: CASSLRGTLNTEAFF. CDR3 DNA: TGTGCCAGCAGCTTGAGGGGTACATTGAACACTGAAGCTTTCTTT.